This T cell receptor (beta chain) was retrieved from a study of blood T cells in healthy people across ages. Sample-barcoded 5' priming and a J-beta primer mix drove a second PCR of about 6 to 12 cycles. TCRdb reanalysed the 5' RACE reads using MiXCR and keeps one entry per CDR3 protein. The sample gives 1.5 million or so distinct CDR3 sequences, 42% of which show up once; approximately 4% is in the top ten. The CDR3 is 15 amino acids. Germline V gene lookup returns CDR1 LGHNA and CDR2 YNFKEQ. Trimming took off 5 bases at V and 7 bases at J, with 18 bases between the two ends. The sequencing input was blood. The genes are TRBV4-2 and TRBJ2-1, with a weak D call TRBD2 (5 bases). This TCR was recovered from a young woman in good health. CDR3 region: CASSSGLPARNEQFF. CDR3 nucleotides: TGTGCCAGCAGCTCCGGACTCCCCGCACGTAATGAGCAGTTCTTC.